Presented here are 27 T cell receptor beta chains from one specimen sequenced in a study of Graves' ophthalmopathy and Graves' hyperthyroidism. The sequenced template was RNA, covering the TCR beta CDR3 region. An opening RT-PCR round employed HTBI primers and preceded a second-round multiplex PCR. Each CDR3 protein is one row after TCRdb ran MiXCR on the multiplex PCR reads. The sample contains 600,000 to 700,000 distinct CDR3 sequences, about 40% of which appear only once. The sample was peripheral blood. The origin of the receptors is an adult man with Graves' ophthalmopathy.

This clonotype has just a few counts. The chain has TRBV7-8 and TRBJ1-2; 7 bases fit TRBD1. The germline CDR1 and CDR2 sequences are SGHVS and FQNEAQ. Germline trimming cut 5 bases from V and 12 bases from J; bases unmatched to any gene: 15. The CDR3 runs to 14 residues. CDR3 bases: TGTGCCAGCAGCCCACGTCGTGAAGGGGGCGACCACACCTTC. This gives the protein CASSPRREGGDHTF.

CDR3: CSAGSGGGRTGELFF. The CDR3 nucleotides are TGCAGTGCTGGTTCAGGGGGCGGTCGCACCGGGGAGCTGTTTTTT. The chain employs TRBV20-1 and TRBJ2-2, with TRBD1 identical over 8 bases. The CDR3 has 15 amino acids. In germline, CDR1 is DFQATT, CDR2 SNEGSKA (reference sequence). J lost 4 bases, V lost 5 bases, and 9 bases had no gene match.

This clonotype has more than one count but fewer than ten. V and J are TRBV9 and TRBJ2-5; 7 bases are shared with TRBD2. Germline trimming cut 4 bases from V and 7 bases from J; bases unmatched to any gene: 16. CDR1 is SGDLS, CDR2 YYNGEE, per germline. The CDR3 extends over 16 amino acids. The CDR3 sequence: CASSQVTSAREVTQYF. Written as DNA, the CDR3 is TGTGCCAGCAGCCAGGTCACTAGCGCAAGGGAGGTGACCCAGTACTTC.

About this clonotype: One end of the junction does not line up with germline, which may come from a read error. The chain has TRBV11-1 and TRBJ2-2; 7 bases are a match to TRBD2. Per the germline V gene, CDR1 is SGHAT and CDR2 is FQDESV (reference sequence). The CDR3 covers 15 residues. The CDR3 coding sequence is TGTGCCAGCCGCTTGGGGGAGGGGTACACCGGGGAGCTGTTTTTT. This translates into CASRLGEGYTGELFF.

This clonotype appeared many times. In nucleotides, the CDR3 is TGCGCCAGCAGCTACAGAGACAGAGGGTACGAGCAGTACTTC. This translates into CASSYRDRGYEQYF. The chain joins TRBV4-3 to TRBJ2-7; D is perhaps TRBD1 or TRBD2 (5 bases each). Trimming removed 5 bases at V and 4 bases at J, with 15 bases between. This CDR3 is built from 14 residues. Germline assignment: CDR1 LGHNA and CDR2 YSLEER.

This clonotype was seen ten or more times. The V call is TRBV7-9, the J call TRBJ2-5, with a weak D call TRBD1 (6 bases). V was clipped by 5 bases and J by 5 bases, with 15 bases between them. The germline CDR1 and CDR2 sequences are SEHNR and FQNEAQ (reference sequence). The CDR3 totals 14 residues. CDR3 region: CASSDYRESETQYF. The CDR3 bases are TGTGCCAGCAGCGATTACAGGGAGTCGGAGACCCAGTACTTC.

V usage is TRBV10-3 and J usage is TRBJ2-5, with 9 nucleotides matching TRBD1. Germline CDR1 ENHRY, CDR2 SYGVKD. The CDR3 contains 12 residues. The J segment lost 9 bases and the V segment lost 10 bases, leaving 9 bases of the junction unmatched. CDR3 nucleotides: TGTGCCACGGGACAGGGCAATCAGCCCCAGTACTTC. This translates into CATGQGNQPQYF.

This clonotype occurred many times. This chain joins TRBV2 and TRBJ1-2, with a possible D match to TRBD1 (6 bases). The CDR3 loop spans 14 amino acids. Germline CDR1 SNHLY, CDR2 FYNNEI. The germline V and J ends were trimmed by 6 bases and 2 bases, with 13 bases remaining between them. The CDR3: CASSRDNWNYGYTF. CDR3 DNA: TGTGCCAGCAGCAGGGACAATTGGAACTATGGCTACACCTTC.

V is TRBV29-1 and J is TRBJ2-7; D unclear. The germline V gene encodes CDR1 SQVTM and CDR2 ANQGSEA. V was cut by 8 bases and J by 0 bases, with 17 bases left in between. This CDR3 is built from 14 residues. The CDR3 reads CSPASSWSSYEQYF. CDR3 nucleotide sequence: TGCAGCCCCGCGAGTAGCTGGAGCTCCTACGAGCAGTACTTC.

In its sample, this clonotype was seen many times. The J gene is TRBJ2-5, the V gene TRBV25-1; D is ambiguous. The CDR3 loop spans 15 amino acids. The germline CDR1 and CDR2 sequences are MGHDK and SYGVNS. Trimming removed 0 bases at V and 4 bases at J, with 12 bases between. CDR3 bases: TGTGCCAGCAGTGAATACCAGGCGGATTTAGAGACCCAGTACTTC. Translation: CASSEYQADLETQYF.

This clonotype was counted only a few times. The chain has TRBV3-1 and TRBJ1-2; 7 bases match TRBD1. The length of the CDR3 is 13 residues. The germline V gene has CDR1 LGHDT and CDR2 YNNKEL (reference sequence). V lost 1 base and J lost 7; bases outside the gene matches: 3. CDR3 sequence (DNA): TGTGCCAGCAGCCAAGCCGGGACAGTTGGCTACACCTTC. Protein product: CASSQAGTVGYTF.

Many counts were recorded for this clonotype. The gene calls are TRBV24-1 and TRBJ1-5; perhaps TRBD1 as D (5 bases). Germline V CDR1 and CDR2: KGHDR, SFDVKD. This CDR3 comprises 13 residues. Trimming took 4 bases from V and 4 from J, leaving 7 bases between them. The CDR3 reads CATSEQANQPQHF. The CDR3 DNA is TGTGCCACCAGTGAACAGGCAAATCAGCCCCAGCATTTT.

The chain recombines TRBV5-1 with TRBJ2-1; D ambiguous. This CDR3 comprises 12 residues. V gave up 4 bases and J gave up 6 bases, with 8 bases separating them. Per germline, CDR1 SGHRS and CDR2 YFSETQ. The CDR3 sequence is CASSLPGNEQFF. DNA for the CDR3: TGCGCCAGCAGCCTACCGGGCAATGAGCAGTTCTTC.

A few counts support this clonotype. The CDR3 protein is CASSLVDGELFF. CDR3 DNA sequence: TGTGCCAGCAGCTTAGTGGACGGGGAGCTGTTTTTT. V gene TRBV11-3 combines with J gene TRBJ2-2, with D hard to call. Deletions cut 1 base from V and 7 bases from J, with 4 bases between. CDR1 is SGHNT and CDR2 is YENEEA in the germline V gene. The CDR3 runs to 12 residues. Filled out from reference TRBV11-3 and TRBJ2-2, the complete variable domain reads EAGVVQSPRYKIIEKKQPVAFWCNPISGHNTLYWYLQNLGQGPELLIRYENEEAVDDSQLPKDRFSAERLKGVDSTLKIQPAELGDSAVYLCASSLVDGELFFGEGSRLTVL.

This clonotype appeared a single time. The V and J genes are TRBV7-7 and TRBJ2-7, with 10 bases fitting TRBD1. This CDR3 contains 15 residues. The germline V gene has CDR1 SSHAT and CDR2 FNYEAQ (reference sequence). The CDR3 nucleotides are TGTGTTAGCAGCCCAGGGACAGGGGATCCCTACGAGCAGTACTTC. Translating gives CVSSPGTGDPYEQYF.

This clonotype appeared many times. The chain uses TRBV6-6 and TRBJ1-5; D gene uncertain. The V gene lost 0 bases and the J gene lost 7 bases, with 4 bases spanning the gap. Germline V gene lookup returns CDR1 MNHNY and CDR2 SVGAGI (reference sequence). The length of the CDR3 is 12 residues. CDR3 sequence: CASSYSQQPQHF. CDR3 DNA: TGTGCCAGCAGTTACTCCCAGCAGCCCCAGCATTTT.

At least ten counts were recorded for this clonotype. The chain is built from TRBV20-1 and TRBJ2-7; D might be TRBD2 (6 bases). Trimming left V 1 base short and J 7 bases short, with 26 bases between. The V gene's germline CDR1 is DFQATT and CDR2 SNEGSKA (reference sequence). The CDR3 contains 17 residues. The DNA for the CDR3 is TGCAGTGCTAGAGGCTGGGTAGCGGATGCAGATGAGGTGGAGCAGTACTTC. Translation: CSARGWVADADEVEQYF.

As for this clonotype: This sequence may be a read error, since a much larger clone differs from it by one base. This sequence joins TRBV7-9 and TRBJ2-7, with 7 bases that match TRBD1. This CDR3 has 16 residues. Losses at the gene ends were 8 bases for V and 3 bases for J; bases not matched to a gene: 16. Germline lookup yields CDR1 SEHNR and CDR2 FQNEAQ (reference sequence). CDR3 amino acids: CASGPTTGVSHYEQYF. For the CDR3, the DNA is TGTGCCAGCGGCCCGACCACAGGGGTTTCCCACTACGAGCAGTACTTC.

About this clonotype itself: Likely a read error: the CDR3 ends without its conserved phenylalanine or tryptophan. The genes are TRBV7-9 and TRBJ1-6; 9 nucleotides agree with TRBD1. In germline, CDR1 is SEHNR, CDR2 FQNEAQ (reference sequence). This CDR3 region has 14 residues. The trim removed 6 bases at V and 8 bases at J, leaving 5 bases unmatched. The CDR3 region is CASSSGQGYSPLHL. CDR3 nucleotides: TGTGCCAGCAGTTCAGGACAGGGGTATTCACCCCTCCACCTT.

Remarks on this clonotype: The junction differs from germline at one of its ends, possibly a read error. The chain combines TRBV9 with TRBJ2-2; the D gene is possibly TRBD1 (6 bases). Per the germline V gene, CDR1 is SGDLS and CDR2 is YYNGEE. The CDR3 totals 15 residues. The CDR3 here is CTSSLGQGNTGELFF. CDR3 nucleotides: TGTACCAGCAGCTTGGGACAAGGGAACACCGGGGAGCTGTTTTTT.

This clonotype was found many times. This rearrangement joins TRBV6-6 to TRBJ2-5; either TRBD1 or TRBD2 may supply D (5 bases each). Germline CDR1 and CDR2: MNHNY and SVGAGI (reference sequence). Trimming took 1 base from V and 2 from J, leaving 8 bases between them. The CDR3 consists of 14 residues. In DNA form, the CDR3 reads TGTGCCAGCAGTTACTTGGGGGAACAAGAGACCCAGTACTTC. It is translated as CASSYLGEQETQYF.

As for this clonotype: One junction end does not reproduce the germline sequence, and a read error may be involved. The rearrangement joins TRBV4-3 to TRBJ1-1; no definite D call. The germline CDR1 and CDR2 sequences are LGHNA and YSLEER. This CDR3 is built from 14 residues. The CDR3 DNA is TGCGCCAGCAGCCGGGCTACAGCGGGCAAGGAGGTCGTCTTT. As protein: CASSRATAGKEVVF.

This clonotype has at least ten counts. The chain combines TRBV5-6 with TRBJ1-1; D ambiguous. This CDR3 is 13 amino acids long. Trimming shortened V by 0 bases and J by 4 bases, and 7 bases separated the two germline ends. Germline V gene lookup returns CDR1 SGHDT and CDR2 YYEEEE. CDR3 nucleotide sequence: TGTGCCAGCAGCTTGGTAGGGTCCACTGAAGCTTTCTTT. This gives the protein CASSLVGSTEAFF.

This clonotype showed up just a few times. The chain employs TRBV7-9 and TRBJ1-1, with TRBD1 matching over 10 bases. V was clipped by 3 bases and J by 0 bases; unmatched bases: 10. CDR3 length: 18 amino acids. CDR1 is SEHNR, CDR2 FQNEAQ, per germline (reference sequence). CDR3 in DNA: TGTGCCAGCAGCTTGACATGGGGACAGGGGTCTGTGAACACTGAAGCTTTCTTT. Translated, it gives CASSLTWGQGSVNTEAFF.

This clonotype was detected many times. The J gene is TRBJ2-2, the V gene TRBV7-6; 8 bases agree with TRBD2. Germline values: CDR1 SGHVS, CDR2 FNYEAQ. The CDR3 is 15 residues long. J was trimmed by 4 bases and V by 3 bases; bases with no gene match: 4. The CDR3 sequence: CASSFGLASTGELFF. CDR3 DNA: TGTGCCAGCAGCTTCGGACTAGCTAGCACCGGGGAGCTGTTTTTT.

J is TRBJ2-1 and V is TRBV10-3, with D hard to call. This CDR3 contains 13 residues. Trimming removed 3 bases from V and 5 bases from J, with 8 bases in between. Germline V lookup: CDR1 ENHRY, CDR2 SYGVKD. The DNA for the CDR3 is TGTGCCATCAGTGAAGGTTGGGACAATGAGCAGTTCTTC. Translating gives CAISEGWDNEQFF.

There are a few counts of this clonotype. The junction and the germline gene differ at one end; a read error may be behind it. The CDR3 loop is CASSVGTVLPDTQYF. The CDR3 DNA sequence: TGCGCCAGCAGCGTCGGGACAGTCCTCCCAGATACGCAGTATTTT. The chain links TRBV7-2 to TRBJ2-3; 7 nucleotides align to TRBD1. From germline, CDR1 is SGHTA and CDR2 FQGNSA. This CDR3 contains 15 residues.